This T cell receptor beta chain was sequenced during a study of Ad26.COV2.S vaccination and SARS-CoV-2 variants. Study overall: Dosing was one shot or two shots 56 days apart.

Described treatment: approximately 18 received Ad26.COV2.S at low or high dose, single or two shots; about 5 received placebo; per-sample allocation not given. The investigators took samples on day 63 after the first vaccine or placebo injection. Libraries were prepared by immunoSEQ multiplex PCR; TCRdb keeps only in-frame clonotypes and omits some of them. The top ten clones hold 10% to 15% of a sample with around 450,000 clones, about 93% of them seen once. This CDR3 is built from 16 residues. Germline assignment: CDR1 SEHNR and CDR2 FQNEAQ (reference sequence). The ends were cut back, 5 bases at V and 5 bases at J, with 19 bases in the middle.

Sequencing was performed on peripheral blood, taken in a trial of Ad26.COV2.S vaccine versus placebo. The clonotype was recovered from a person between 18 and 65 years old who received the Ad26.COV2.S COVID-19 vaccine or a placebo. The V and J genes are TRBV7-9 and TRBJ2-1; no firm D call. The CDR3 sequence: CASSQLVESSNNEQFF. The CDR3 coding sequence is TGTGCCAGCAGCCAACTGGTTGAAAGTTCTAACAATGAGCAGTTCTTC.